One sample yielded the 11 T cell receptor beta chains listed below, sequenced in a study of graft-versus-host responses after intestinal transplantation. Clones were read by immunoSEQ multiplex PCR, and TCRdb kept only the in-frame ones, dropping some. The table shows roughly 56,000 clones, with more than 75% occurring only once. Specimen: PBMCs, collected around 120 days after intestinal transplantation. The source of these receptors is a human patient who received an intestinal transplant, so some T cells may come from the graft donor.

The J gene is TRBJ2-3, the V gene TRBV18, with no clear D. Germline V gives CDR1 KGHSH, CDR2 LQKENI. V shed 3 bases and J shed 1 base, with 8 bases lying between them. The CDR3 has 14 residues. CDR3 protein: CASSPPSRTDTQYF. DNA for the CDR3: TGTGCCAGCTCACCGCCTTCCCGCACAGATACGCAGTATTTT. The full variable domain, with the rest looked up from reference TRBV18 and TRBJ2-3, is NAGVMQNPRHLVRRRGQEARLRCSPMKGHSHVYWYRQLPEEGLKFMVYLQKENIIDESGMPKERFSAEFPKEGPSILRIQQVVRGDSAAYFCASSPPSRTDTQYFGPGTRLTVL.

The rearrangement joins TRBV7-8 to TRBJ2-7; D might be TRBD2 (6 bases). Between the trimmed V and J ends, which lost 0 bases and 0 bases, there was a span of 9 bases. The CDR3 sequence is 15 residues long. CDR1 is SGHVS and CDR2 is FQNEAQ in the germline V gene. CDR3 loop: CASSLARTTSYEQYF. The CDR3 region has the DNA TGTGCCAGCAGCTTAGCCCGGACTACCTCCTACGAGCAGTACTTC.

CDR3 DNA: TGCGCCAGCAGCCCTGGGGCGGCGGACGGCGATACGCAGTATTTT. It yields the protein CASSPGAADGDTQYF. This chain links TRBV5-1 with TRBJ2-3; TRBD1 might be the D (5 bases). This CDR3 region has 15 residues. Trimming left V 4 bases short and J 6 bases short, with 18 bases between. CDR1 is SGHRS and CDR2 is YFSETQ in the germline V gene.

This clone was recorded once. The chain links TRBV18 to TRBJ1-1; possibly TRBD1 for D (6 bases). V was clipped by 0 bases and J by 10 bases, with 21 bases between them. Germline values: CDR1 KGHSH, CDR2 LQKENI. The CDR3 is made up of 16 amino acids. CDR3 coding DNA: TGTGCCAGCTCACCACCGGGTAAAGATCGGGGGGCTGGAGCTTTCTTT. Protein product: CASSPPGKDRGAGAFF.

The chain combines TRBV6-5 with TRBJ1-4; D is ambiguous. CDR1 and CDR2 from the germline V gene are MNHEY and SVGAGI. This CDR3 has 14 residues. V was cut by 4 bases and J by 2 bases, with 8 bases left in between. For the CDR3, the DNA is TGTGCCAGCAGTTCAGTGATTACTAATGAAAAACTGTTTTTT. The encoded protein is CASSSVITNEKLFF.

The count of this clone is one. This rearrangement joins TRBV10-1 to TRBJ2-7, with D possibly matching TRBD1 (7 bases). The V and J ends lost 3 bases and 6 bases respectively, with 12 bases between them. CDR1 is WNHNN and CDR2 is SYGVQD in the germline V gene (reference sequence). There are 13 residues in the CDR3. CDR3 in DNA: TGCGCCAGCAGTGAAGGGCAGGGGGGCGAGCAGTACTTC. It codes for CASSEGQGGEQYF.

The chain joins TRBV18 to TRBJ2-1; D possibly corresponds to TRBD2 (7 bases). Germline values: CDR1 KGHSH, CDR2 LQKENI. This CDR3 comprises 15 residues. Trimming cost V 8 bases and J 0 bases, with 14 bases left between them. The CDR3 loop reads CASQGGLLSYNEQFF. As DNA, the CDR3 is TGTGCCAGCCAAGGGGGACTACTCTCCTACAATGAGCAGTTCTTC.

The chain recombines TRBV6-1 with TRBJ1-2, with 8 bases that match TRBD1. The germline V gene has CDR1 MNHNS and CDR2 SASEGT. The CDR3 has 14 amino acids. J gave up 5 bases and V 6 bases, and 8 bases lay outside the gene matches. The CDR3: CASSLRDRWYGYTF. The CDR3 DNA sequence: TGTGCCAGCAGCCTCCGGGACAGGTGGTATGGCTACACCTTC.

In its sample, this clone was seen once. This chain links TRBV7-9 with TRBJ2-7, with TRBD2 identical over 11 bases. Germline V gene sequence: CDR1 SEHNR, CDR2 FQNEAQ (reference sequence). The trim removed 5 bases at V and 1 base at J, leaving 4 bases unmatched. The CDR3 runs to 15 residues. The CDR3 sequence: CASSAGLAASYEQYF. The CDR3 region has the DNA TGTGCCAGCAGCGCGGGACTAGCGGCATCCTACGAGCAGTACTTC.

This chain connects TRBV6-5 to TRBJ2-7, with no clear D. This CDR3 has 13 amino acids. The germline V and J ends were trimmed by 0 bases and 9 bases, with 12 bases remaining between them. Germline loops: CDR1 MNHEY, CDR2 SVGAGI. DNA for the CDR3: TGTGCCAGCAGTTACTCGCTGGGGAAGTGGCAGTACTTC. It codes for CASSYSLGKWQYF.

The chain combines TRBV19 with TRBJ1-2; the match to TRBD1 covers 7 bases. Germline V gene data show CDR1 as LNHDA and CDR2 as SQIVND (reference sequence). CDR3 length: 15 residues. Trimming at V came to 4 bases and at J to 9 bases, leaving 14 bases not matched to a gene. The CDR3, as DNA: TGTGCCAGTAGTACCCGACAGGGCGGCGTGGTCAGCTACACCTTC. Translation: CASSTRQGGVVSYTF.